This TCR beta chain was identified in a study of T cell responses to AZD1222 COVID-19 vaccine. General study findings and limits: With dominance at 160-218 and 743-854, vaccine-associated CD4 TCRs spanned spike. Targets within unmutated variant regions were reportedly found for nearly half of spike-specific TCRs. Clonal diversity was possibly underestimated; the donors were predominantly white British and more often female.

Measured with immunoSEQ multiplex PCR; TCRdb has only the in-frame clones, and not every one. There are 150,000 to 200,000 clones in the sample; approximately 94% occur only once, and 1.5% to 2% lies in the top ten. Germline V gene lookup returns CDR1 MNHEY and CDR2 SVGAGI. The CDR3 spans 15 residues. V was clipped by 4 bases and J by 0 bases, with 10 bases between them. Of note for this clone: Antigen unknown.

The chain links TRBV6-5 to TRBJ1-3; perhaps TRBD1 as D (6 bases). The receptor was isolated from an adult who received the AZD1222 COVID-19 vaccine. The sample was peripheral blood, taken 28 days after the second AZD1222 dose. The CDR3 DNA reads as TGTGCCAGCAGTTTCAGGGGTTACTCTGGAAACACCATATATTTT. Translated, it gives CASSFRGYSGNTIYF.